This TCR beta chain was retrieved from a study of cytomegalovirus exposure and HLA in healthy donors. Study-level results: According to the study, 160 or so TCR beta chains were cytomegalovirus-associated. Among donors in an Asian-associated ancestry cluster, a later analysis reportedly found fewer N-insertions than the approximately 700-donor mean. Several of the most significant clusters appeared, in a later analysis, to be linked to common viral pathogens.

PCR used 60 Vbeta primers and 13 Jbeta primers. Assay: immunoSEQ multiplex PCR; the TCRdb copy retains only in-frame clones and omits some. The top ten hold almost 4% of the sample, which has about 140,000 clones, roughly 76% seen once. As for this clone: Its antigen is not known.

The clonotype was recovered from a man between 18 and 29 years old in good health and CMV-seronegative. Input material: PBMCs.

The CDR3 DNA follows: TGTGCCACCAGCAGACCTACACAGGGAAAGAAAGGCTATGGCTACACCTTC. This encodes CATSRPTQGKKGYGYTF. This chain uses TRBV15 with TRBJ1-2, with a weak D call TRBD1 (6 bases). Trimming took 2 bases from V and 4 from J, leaving 20 bases between them. The CDR3 has 17 residues. The germline gives CDR1 LNHNV, CDR2 YYDKDF (reference sequence).